This entry lists 25 T cell receptor beta chains sequenced from one sample in a study of monozygotic twins with inflammatory bowel disease. TCRdb processed the 5' RACE reads again and assigns one entry to each CDR3 protein, with no DNA. This sample's clone table lists about 170,000 distinct CDR3 sequences. Sequenced input: blood. All receptors derive from a human donor with ulcerative colitis or Crohn's disease, or a healthy co-twin of an affected twin (not recorded which).

The V gene is TRBV6-5, the J gene TRBJ2-7; TCRdb designates TRBD1, a call that cannot be tested without DNA. Germline CDR1 MNHEY, CDR2 SVGAGI. CDR3 length: 13 residues. This CDR3 is CASSLTGGGEQYF.

V and J are TRBV20-1 and TRBJ2-7; without DNA, the TCRdb call of TRBD2 cannot be checked. Germline loops: CDR1 DFQATT, CDR2 SNEGSKA (reference sequence). CDR3 length equals 14 residues. This CDR3 is CSAIDFGGSYEQYF.

The V call is TRBV20-1, the J call TRBJ2-7; TCRdb picks TRBD2, but there is no DNA to check that call. Germline lookup yields CDR1 DFQATT and CDR2 SNEGSKA (reference sequence). This CDR3 spans 12 amino acids. CDR3 loop: CSAKVERESMYF.

The chain has TRBV20-1 and TRBJ1-5; TCRdb calls TRBD1, which cannot be checked without DNA. Germline loops: CDR1 DFQATT, CDR2 SNEGSKA (reference sequence). CDR3 length: 13 residues. The CDR3 sequence is CSATRGRNQPQHF.

This chain joins TRBV7-9 and TRBJ1-5; TCRdb outputs TRBD1, but without DNA this stays unchecked. Germline loops: CDR1 SEHNR, CDR2 FQNEAQ (reference sequence). CDR3 length: 13 residues. The CDR3 protein is CASSLGVDRSQHF.

The V and J genes are TRBV6-1 and TRBJ2-4; without DNA, the TCRdb call of TRBD1 cannot be checked. Germline V gene lookup returns CDR1 MNHNS and CDR2 SASEGT. The CDR3 length is 18 residues. The CDR3 is CASRKQGRSPIAKNIQYF.

J is TRBJ2-4 and V is TRBV20-1; TCRdb's D gene call, TRBD2, goes unchecked for lack of DNA. Germline V gene data show CDR1 as DFQATT and CDR2 as SNEGSKA (reference sequence). The CDR3 totals 14 residues. CDR3 region: CSGLGLSAKNIQYF.

The chain combines TRBV5-1 with TRBJ2-1; TCRdb gives TRBD1 as the D gene, but with no DNA this cannot be confirmed. Per germline, CDR1 SGHRS and CDR2 YFSETQ. The CDR3 spans 14 residues. The CDR3 loop reads CASNPSGNYNEQFF.

V usage is TRBV9 and J usage is TRBJ2-2; the TRBD2 assignment by TCRdb is unverifiable without DNA. The length of the CDR3 is 16 residues. CDR1 is SGDLS, CDR2 YYNGEE, per germline. This CDR3 reads CASTYGGSGGAGELFF.

The chain joins TRBV28 to TRBJ2-1; TCRdb outputs TRBD1, but without DNA this stays unchecked. The CDR3 runs to 19 residues. CDR1 is MDHEN and CDR2 is SYDVKM in the germline V gene. The CDR3 reads CASSWGQVNRGPTHNEQFF.

V is TRBV5-1 and J is TRBJ2-1. CDR3 length: 13 amino acids. CDR1 is SGHRS, CDR2 YFSETQ, per germline. This CDR3 is CASSLARYNEQFF.

This rearrangement joins TRBV27 to TRBJ2-2; TCRdb's assignment of TRBD1 cannot be checked, as there is no DNA. CDR1 is MNHEY, CDR2 SMNVEV, per germline (reference sequence). The CDR3 consists of 15 residues. The CDR3 protein is CASSPGPTNTGELFF.

This chain links TRBV15 with TRBJ1-2; the TCRdb D gene call, TRBD1, has no DNA to confirm it. The CDR3 has 17 residues. Looked up from germline, CDR1 is LNHNV and CDR2 is YYDKDF (reference sequence). The CDR3 here is CATSRDLVLGQGNGYTF. Full variable domain (outside the CDR3, taken from reference TRBV15 and TRBJ1-2): DAMVIQNPRYQVTQFGKPVTLSCSQTLNHNVMYWYQQKSSQAPKLLFHYYDKDFNNEADTPDNFQSRRPNTSFCFLDIRSPGLGDTAMYLCATSRDLVLGQGNGYTFGSGTRLTVV.

The CDR3 here is CASSPLTGALNSPLHF. This chain joins TRBV12-3 or TRBV12-4 and TRBJ1-6; TCRdb picks TRBD1, but there is no DNA to check that call. The CDR3 runs 16 residues.

V gene TRBV3-1 combines with J gene TRBJ2-3; no DNA is available, so the TRBD2 call from TCRdb remains unchecked. CDR3 size: 19 residues. Germline lookup yields CDR1 LGHDT and CDR2 YNNKEL (reference sequence). The CDR3 protein is CASSRGTSGRVSGTDTQYF.

This chain connects TRBV5-6 to TRBJ2-2; the D call from TCRdb, TRBD1, cannot be confirmed without DNA. The length of the CDR3 is 16 residues. Germline CDR1 is SGHDT and CDR2 is YYEEEE. CDR3 loop: CASRKTTGPNTGELFF.

The V call is TRBV18, the J call TRBJ1-1. Per the germline V gene, CDR1 is KGHSH and CDR2 is LQKENI. CDR3 length: 14 residues. CDR3 loop: CASSQAAGSTEAFF. The full variable domain, with the rest looked up from reference TRBV18 and TRBJ1-1, is NAGVMQNPRHLVRRRGQEARLRCSPMKGHSHVYWYRQLPEEGLKFMVYLQKENIIDESGMPKERFSAEFPKEGPSILRIQQVVRGDSAAYFCASSQAAGSTEAFFGQGTRLTVV.

This rearrangement joins TRBV30 to TRBJ2-2; there is no DNA to check the TCRdb D call of TRBD2. The CDR3 loop spans 16 amino acids. The V gene's germline CDR1 is GTSNPN and CDR2 SVGIG (reference sequence). The CDR3 is CAWFPRLAGDHGELFF. Drawing the rest from reference TRBV30 and TRBJ2-2, the complete variable domain is SQTIHQWPATLVQPVGSPLSLECTVEGTSNPNLYWYRQAAGRGLQLLFYSVGIGQISSEVPQNLSASRPQDRQFILSSKKLLLSDSGFYLCAWFPRLAGDHGELFFGEGSRLTVL.

This chain uses TRBV7-9 with TRBJ2-5; TCRdb returns TRBD1, unconfirmable since there is no DNA. Germline V gene sequence: CDR1 SEHNR, CDR2 FQNEAQ (reference sequence). CDR3 length: 15 residues. Here the CDR3 reads CASSLPRGNPETQYF.

The genes are TRBV5-1 and TRBJ1-2; TCRdb indicates TRBD1, and absent DNA this call remains unverified. Looked up from germline, CDR1 is SGHRS and CDR2 is YFSETQ. This CDR3 is built from 16 residues. CDR3 residues: CASSLEEPRTSYGYTF.

V usage is TRBV12-3 or TRBV12-4 and J usage is TRBJ2-5; TCRdb gives TRBD2 as the D gene, but with no DNA this cannot be confirmed. The CDR3 runs 14 residues. CDR3 amino acids: CASSLMREQETQYF.

The chain recombines TRBV24-1 with TRBJ2-2; the D gene TCRdb calls, TRBD2, cannot be checked with no DNA. CDR1 and CDR2 from the germline V gene are KGHDR and SFDVKD. CDR3 length equals 16 residues. CDR3 region: CATSDYSGGPPGELFF.

V gene TRBV6-1 combines with J gene TRBJ2-7; no DNA is available, so the TRBD1 call from TCRdb remains unchecked. CDR3 length: 15 amino acids. Germline V gene data show CDR1 as MNHNS and CDR2 as SASEGT. The CDR3 protein is CASNPPEEGGYEQYF.

The V call is TRBV11-1, the J call TRBJ2-1; TCRdb selects TRBD2, and the lack of DNA leaves this call unchecked. CDR3 length equals 14 residues. Per the germline V gene, CDR1 is SGHAT and CDR2 is FQDESV (reference sequence). This CDR3 is CASSKWEGYNEQFF.

V gene TRBV5-1 combines with J gene TRBJ1-2. Germline V lookup: CDR1 SGHRS, CDR2 YFSETQ. CDR3 length: 14 residues. CDR3 protein: CASSSRPGRDGYTF.